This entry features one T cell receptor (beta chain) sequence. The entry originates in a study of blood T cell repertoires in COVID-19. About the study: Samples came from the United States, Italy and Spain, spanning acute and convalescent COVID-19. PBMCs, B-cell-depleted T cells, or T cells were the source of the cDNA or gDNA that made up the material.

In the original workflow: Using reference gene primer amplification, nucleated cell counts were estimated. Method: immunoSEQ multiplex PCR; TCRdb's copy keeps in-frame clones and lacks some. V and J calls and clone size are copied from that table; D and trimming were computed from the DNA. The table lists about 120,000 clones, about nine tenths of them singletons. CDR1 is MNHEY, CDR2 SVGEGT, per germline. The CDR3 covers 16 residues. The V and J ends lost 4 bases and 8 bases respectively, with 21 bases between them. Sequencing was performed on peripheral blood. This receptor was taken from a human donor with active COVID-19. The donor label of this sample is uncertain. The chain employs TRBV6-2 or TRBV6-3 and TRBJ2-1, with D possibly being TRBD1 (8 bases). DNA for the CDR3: TGTGCCAGCAGTTCCGGGACAGGCGTCGCGGGGGATGAGCAGTTCTTC. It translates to CASSSGTGVAGDEQFF.